The clone carrying this T cell receptor beta chain was found once. The assay was immunoSEQ multiplex PCR, and TCRdb's table has in-frame clones only and misses some. This table holds some 60,000 clones, roughly 80% found once. This sample is part of a study of blood T cell repertoires in COVID-19. V gave up 5 bases and J gave up 4 bases, with 14 bases separating them. This CDR3 spans 15 amino acids. Germline assignment: CDR1 SGHTA and CDR2 FQGNSA. This TCR was recovered from a woman in her 50s with active or convalescent COVID-19. The J gene is TRBJ2-2, the V gene TRBV7-2, with a possible D match to TRBD1 (6 bases). Sequenced: peripheral blood. CDR3: CASSLGQLSTGELFF. In nucleotides, the CDR3 is TGTGCCAGCAGCCTAGGACAGTTGAGCACCGGGGAGCTGTTTTTT. The full variable domain, rest sourced from reference TRBV7-2 and TRBJ2-2, is GAGVSQSPSNKVTEKGKDVELRCDPISGHTALYWYRQSLGQGLEFLIYFQGNSAPDKSGLPSDRFSAERTGGSVSTLTIQRTQQEDSAVYLCASSLGQLSTGELFFGEGSRLTVL.